This TCR beta chain comes out of a study of blood T cell repertoires in COVID-19. Study-level background: Sites in the United States, Italy and Spain provided acute and convalescent COVID-19 samples. PBMCs, B-cell-depleted T cells, or T cells provided the cDNA or gDNA that made up the material.

The germline CDR1 and CDR2 sequences are ENHRY and SYGVKD. This CDR3 spans 15 amino acids. V lost 6 bases and J lost 3; bases outside the gene matches: 4. Authors' methods: Reference gene primer amplification gave nucleated cell count estimates. Profiling relied on immunoSEQ multiplex PCR, and the TCRdb table lists in-frame clones only, not all of them. The V and J calls and the clone size are those of that table, but D and trimming were determined from the DNA. The table records fewer than 120,000 clones, about 75% of them present only once. This TCR was sampled from a woman at least 80 years old with active or convalescent COVID-19. The specimen sequenced was peripheral blood. The chain joins TRBV10-3 to TRBJ2-7, with TRBD2 matching over 14 bases. The CDR3 reads CAIRETSGRDYEQYF. The CDR3 DNA reads TGTGCCATCAGGGAGACTAGCGGGAGGGACTACGAGCAGTACTTC.